The rows below give T cell receptor beta chains drawn from one sample of a study of blood T cells in healthy people across ages. TCRdb analysed the 5' RACE reads with MiXCR anew, one entry per CDR3 protein. The sample comprises more than 650,000 distinct CDR3 sequences, about a quarter of which are singletons, and about 3% rests with the top ten. The same sample was also studied in work on T cells of mothers and their children.

The sample taken for sequencing was blood. These receptors were obtained from a boy aged 5-17 years in good health. CDR3s include the opening cysteine and the closing phenylalanine or tryptophan. The order of the fields is J gene, D gene, V gene, CDR3 protein. D genes are given only for firm matches.

j_gene: TRBJ2-2; d_gene: NA; v_gene: TRBV29-1; CDR3aa: CSAIGNTGELFF
j_gene: NA; d_gene: NA; v_gene: TRBV5-1; CDR3aa: CASSRWAGDGNEQFF
j_gene: TRBJ1-2; d_gene: TRBD1; v_gene: TRBV29-1; CDR3aa: CSLGQGENTF
j_gene: TRBJ2-3; d_gene: NA; v_gene: TRBV7-8; CDR3aa: CASSFQGIGADTQYF
j_gene: TRBJ2-7; d_gene: TRBD2; v_gene: TRBV2; CDR3aa: CASCRTSGETYEQYF
j_gene: TRBJ2-2; d_gene: NA; v_gene: TRBV9; CDR3aa: CASSAPSPGGLAGELFF
j_gene: TRBJ1-2; d_gene: NA; v_gene: TRBV7-9; CDR3aa: CASTATDGYTF
j_gene: TRBJ2-6; d_gene: NA; v_gene: TRBV7-2; CDR3aa: CASSPRTAGSGANVLTF
j_gene: TRBJ2-5; d_gene: NA; v_gene: TRBV4-3; CDR3aa: CASSQDSTTQVTQYF
j_gene: TRBJ2-5; d_gene: NA; v_gene: TRBV6-1; CDR3aa: CASSEAVLMGETQYF
j_gene: TRBJ2-2; d_gene: NA; v_gene: TRBV18; CDR3aa: CASSPGAGARNTGELFF
j_gene: TRBJ1-2; d_gene: TRBD1; v_gene: TRBV7-9; CDR3aa: CASSLPGGNGYTF
j_gene: TRBJ2-1; d_gene: TRBD2; v_gene: TRBV4-1; CDR3aa: CASSQNGRGGGSYNEQFF
j_gene: TRBJ1-5; d_gene: NA; v_gene: TRBV12-3/TRBV12-4; CDR3aa: CASSEENQPQHF
j_gene: TRBJ2-2; d_gene: TRBD2; v_gene: TRBV20-1; CDR3aa: CSARDYGGGRTGELFF
j_gene: TRBJ2-2; d_gene: NA; v_gene: TRBV2; CDR3aa: CASSPLLTRKGAGELFF